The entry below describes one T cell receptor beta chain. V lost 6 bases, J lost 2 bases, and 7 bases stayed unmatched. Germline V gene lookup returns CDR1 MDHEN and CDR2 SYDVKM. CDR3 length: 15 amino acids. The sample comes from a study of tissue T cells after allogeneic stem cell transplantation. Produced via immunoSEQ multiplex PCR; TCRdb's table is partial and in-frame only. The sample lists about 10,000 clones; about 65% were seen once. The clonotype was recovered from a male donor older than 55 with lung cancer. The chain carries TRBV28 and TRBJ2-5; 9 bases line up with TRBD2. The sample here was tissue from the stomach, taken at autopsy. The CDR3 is CASSYSGSGQETQYF. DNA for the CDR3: TGTGCCAGCAGCTATAGCGGGAGTGGTCAAGAGACCCAGTACTTC.